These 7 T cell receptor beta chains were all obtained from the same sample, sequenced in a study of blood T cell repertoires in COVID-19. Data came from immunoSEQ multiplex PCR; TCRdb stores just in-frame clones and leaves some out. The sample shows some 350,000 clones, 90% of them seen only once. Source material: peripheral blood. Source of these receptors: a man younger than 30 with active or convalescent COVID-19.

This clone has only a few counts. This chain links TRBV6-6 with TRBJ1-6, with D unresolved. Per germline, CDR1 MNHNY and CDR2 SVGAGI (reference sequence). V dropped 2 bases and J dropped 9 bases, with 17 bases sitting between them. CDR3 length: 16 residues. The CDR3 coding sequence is TGTGCCAGCAGTTACAGGGCAGAGCGAGAGGGTTCACCCCTCCACTTT. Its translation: CASSYRAEREGSPLHF.

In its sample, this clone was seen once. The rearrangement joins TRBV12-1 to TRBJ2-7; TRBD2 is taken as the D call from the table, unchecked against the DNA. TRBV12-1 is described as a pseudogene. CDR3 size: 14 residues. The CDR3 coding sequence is TGTGCCAGCAGCTTGTTGGTGAGAATCTACGAGCAGTACTTC. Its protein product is CASSLLVRIYEQYF.

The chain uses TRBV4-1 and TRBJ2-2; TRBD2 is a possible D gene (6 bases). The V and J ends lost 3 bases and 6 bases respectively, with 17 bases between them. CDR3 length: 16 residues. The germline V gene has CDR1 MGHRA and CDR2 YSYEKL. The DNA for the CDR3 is TGCGCCAGCAGCCAGGCCCGACTAGTGTTATCCGGGGAGCTGTTTTTT. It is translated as CASSQARLVLSGELFF.

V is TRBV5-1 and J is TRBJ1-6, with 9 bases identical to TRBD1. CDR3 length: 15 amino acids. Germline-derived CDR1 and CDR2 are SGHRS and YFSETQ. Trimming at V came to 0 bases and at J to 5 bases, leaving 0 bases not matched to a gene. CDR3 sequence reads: CASSLGDRDNSPLHF. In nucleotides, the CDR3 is TGCGCCAGCAGCTTGGGGGACAGGGATAATTCACCCCTCCACTTT. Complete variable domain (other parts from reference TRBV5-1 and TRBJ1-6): KAGVTQTPRYLIKTRGQQVTLSCSPISGHRSVSWYQQTPGQGLQFLFEYFSETQRNKGNFPGRFSGRQFSNSRSEMNVSTLELGDSALYLCASSLGDRDNSPLHFGNGTRLTVT.

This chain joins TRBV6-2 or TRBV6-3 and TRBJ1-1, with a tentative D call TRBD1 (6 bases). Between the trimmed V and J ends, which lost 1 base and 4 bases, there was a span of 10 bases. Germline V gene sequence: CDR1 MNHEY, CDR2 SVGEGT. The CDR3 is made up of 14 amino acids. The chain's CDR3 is CASSYLGGRTEAFF. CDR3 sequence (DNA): TGTGCCAGCAGTTACTTGGGGGGGCGCACTGAAGCTTTCTTT.

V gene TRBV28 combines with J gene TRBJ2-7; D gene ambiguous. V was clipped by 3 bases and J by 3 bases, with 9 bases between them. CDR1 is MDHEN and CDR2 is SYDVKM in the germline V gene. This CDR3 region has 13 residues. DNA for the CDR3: TGTGCCAGCAGTTTTGAGTCTCTCTACGAGCAGTACTTC. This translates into CASSFESLYEQYF.

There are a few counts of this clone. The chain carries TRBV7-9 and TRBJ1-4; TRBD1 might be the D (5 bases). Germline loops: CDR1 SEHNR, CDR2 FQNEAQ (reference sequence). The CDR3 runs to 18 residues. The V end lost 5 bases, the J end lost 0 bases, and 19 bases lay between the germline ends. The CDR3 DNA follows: TGTGCCAGCAGCGGAAGGTTCGGGGGTTCCGCAACTAATGAAAAACTGTTTTTT. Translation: CASSGRFGGSATNEKLFF.